The clone carrying this T cell receptor beta chain has only a few counts. The antigen is not known. This sample is part of a study of post-analysis software for immune sequencing data. On the study more broadly: Recorded subtypes: relapsing-remitting, secondary progressive, progressive-relapsing; some patients unannotated.

TCR beta cDNA libraries had unique molecular identifiers. MiXCR, run by TCRdb on the PCR reads, gives a single entry per CDR3 protein. Of hundreds of thousands of distinct CDR3 sequences listed, under 55% are singletons. Findings and caveats of the study: Analysis by F measure revealed that same-batch samples clustered strongly together.

Sequenced sample: blood. The sequence was collected from a girl aged 5-17 years with multiple sclerosis.

CDR3 in DNA: TGTGCCAGCTATGGGGGAGGAGGGGCCAACGTCCTGACTTTC. Translated, it gives CASYGGGGANVLTF. This chain connects TRBV13 to TRBJ2-6; D is possibly TRBD2 (6 bases). Trimming stripped 8 bases from V and 4 bases from J, with 12 bases between. The CDR3 consists of 14 residues. Per germline, CDR1 PRHDT and CDR2 FYEKMQ (reference sequence).